This TCR beta chain comes out of a study of CD8+ T cells in alopecia areata. Study-level results: Under tofacitinib, fewer expanded CD8+ clones appeared among the top 100 scalp clones. Clarity of TCR sharing across patients fell short of that in mice, possibly HLA-related. Elevated clonality characterized lesional scalp relative to normal scalp, particularly in alopecia totalis/universalis.

The V segment lost 0 bases and the J segment 4 bases; nucleotides outside the gene matches: 5. This CDR3 region has 16 residues. Germline CDR1 and CDR2: KGHSH and LQKENI. Stated treatment: oral pan-JAK inhibitor, 5-10 mg twice daily. PBMCs yielded sorted CD4+ and CD8+ T cells. Extraction of RNA preceded its reverse transcription into cDNA, which served as the sequencing template. Sequencing was performed with immunoSEQ multiplex PCR; in TCRdb, only in-frame clones are kept and a portion is missing. In the table there are about 250,000 clones, 50% to 75% of which are singletons. In the case of this clone: What it binds is unknown.

The sequence came from a human donor with alopecia areata. The sample in question was CD4+ T cells sorted from blood, obtained around week 54, from a patient treated with tofacitinib. The gene calls are TRBV18 and TRBJ1-2; 10 bases line up with TRBD1. For the CDR3, the DNA is TGTGCCAGCTCACCACCGGGGACAGGGGCGGCCTATGGCTACACCTTC. Its translation: CASSPPGTGAAYGYTF. The full variable domain, rest sourced from reference TRBV18 and TRBJ1-2, is NAGVMQNPRHLVRRRGQEARLRCSPMKGHSHVYWYRQLPEEGLKFMVYLQKENIIDESGMPKERFSAEFPKEGPSILRIQQVVRGDSAAYFCASSPPGTGAAYGYTFGSGTRLTVV.